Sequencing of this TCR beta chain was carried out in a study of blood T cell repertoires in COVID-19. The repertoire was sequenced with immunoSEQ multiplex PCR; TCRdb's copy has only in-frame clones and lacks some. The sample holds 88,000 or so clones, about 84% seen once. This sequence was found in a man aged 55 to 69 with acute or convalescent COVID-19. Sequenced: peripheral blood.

Here the CDR3 reads CASSQDRHSNQPQHF. CDR3 DNA sequence: TGCGCCAGCAGCCAGGACAGACATAGCAATCAGCCCCAGCATTTT. The chain links TRBV4-3 to TRBJ1-5, with a possible D match to TRBD1 (6 bases). The ends were cut back, 3 bases at V and 0 bases at J, with 9 bases in the middle. Germline values: CDR1 LGHNA, CDR2 YSLEER. CDR3 length: 15 residues.